The 28 T cell receptor beta chains listed next were all sequenced from one sample in a study of T-cell reconstitution after alpha-beta-depleted transplantation in children. Construction of the TCRbeta library involved unique molecular identifiers. TCRdb analysed the PCR reads with MiXCR anew, one entry per CDR3 protein. The sample contains 700,000 to 850,000 distinct CDR3 sequences, approximately 15% of which appear only once. The sequenced sample was PBMCs, mostly from graft donor cells, obtained 360 days after TCRalphabeta/CD19-depleted stem cell transplant. These receptors all stem from a male patient between 5 and 17 years old who had a stem cell transplant for acute lymphoblastic leukemia, so the T cells may come from the graft donor.

V is TRBV12-3 or TRBV12-4 and J is TRBJ1-1, with D perhaps TRBD1 (6 bases). V was pared by 3 bases and J by 8 bases, with 13 bases between. The CDR3 spans 13 residues. The CDR3 DNA reads TGTGCCAGCAGTTTTTATCTGGGGGGCGAAGCTTTCTTT. It yields the protein CASSFYLGGEAFF.

This clonotype was recorded at least ten times. This chain connects TRBV9 to TRBJ2-7; maybe TRBD1 (6 bases). The V and J ends lost 1 base and 2 bases respectively, with 13 bases between them. Germline-derived CDR1 and CDR2 are SGDLS and YYNGEE. The CDR3 totals 15 residues. This CDR3 is CASSVQDRPTYEQYF. Here the CDR3 DNA reads TGTGCCAGCAGCGTACAGGACAGACCAACCTACGAGCAGTACTTC.

The chain has TRBV6-1 and TRBJ2-1, with 9 bases lining up with TRBD1. Trimming removed 1 base from V and 3 bases from J; junction bases left unmatched: 7. CDR3 length equals 17 residues. CDR1 MNHNS and CDR2 SASEGT come from the germline V gene. Here the CDR3 reads CASSEVRTGGVYNEQFF. CDR3 DNA: TGTGCCAGCAGTGAAGTAAGAACAGGGGGCGTCTACAATGAGCAGTTCTTC.

The CDR3 is CSVPGLQSRDQYF. The CDR3 DNA reads as TGCAGTGTCCCGGGACTCCAGTCAAGGGACCAGTACTTC. This chain links TRBV20-1 with TRBJ2-5; TRBD2 might be the D (6 bases). Trimming removed 7 bases at V and 10 bases at J, with 22 bases between. Germline CDR1 and CDR2: DFQATT and SNEGSKA (reference sequence). This CDR3 contains 13 residues.

This clonotype turned up a few times. The V call is TRBV20-1, the J call TRBJ1-5; 8 bases fit TRBD1. CDR1 is DFQATT, CDR2 SNEGSKA, per germline (reference sequence). The CDR3 covers 16 residues. The ends lost 6 bases at V and 7 bases at J; junction bases unmatched: 17. CDR3 nucleotide sequence: TGCAGTGCCAAGAAAGGGACAGGCCTTCTGGTCCAGCCCCAGCATTTT. Its protein product is CSAKKGTGLLVQPQHF.

This clonotype turned up a few times. The chain has TRBV20-1 and TRBJ2-5; 11 bases map to TRBD2. CDR3 length equals 14 residues. Germline V lookup: CDR1 DFQATT, CDR2 SNEGSKA (reference sequence). V gave up 7 bases and J gave up 2 bases; unmatched junction bases: 6. The CDR3 region is CSGPLAGGQETQYF. As DNA, the CDR3 is TGCAGTGGGCCGTTAGCGGGAGGGCAAGAGACCCAGTACTTC.

This clonotype was found a few times. The rearrangement joins TRBV7-9 to TRBJ1-5; 7 nucleotides line up with TRBD1. CDR3 length: 16 residues. Germline V gene lookup returns CDR1 SEHNR and CDR2 FQNEAQ (reference sequence). The J segment lost 0 bases and the V segment lost 2 bases, leaving 4 bases of the junction unmatched. Written as DNA, the CDR3 is TGTGCCAGCAGCTTACTAGACAGGGATAGCAATCAGCCCCAGCATTTT. Residues: CASSLLDRDSNQPQHF.

The chain recombines TRBV7-3 with TRBJ2-3, with 9 bases that match TRBD2. The CDR3 has 16 residues. Germline trimming cut 1 base from V and 4 bases from J; bases unmatched to any gene: 6. Germline assignment: CDR1 SGHTA and CDR2 FQGTGA. CDR3 residues: CASSLRGRGGPDTQYF. In DNA form, the CDR3 reads TGTGCCAGCAGCTTAAGGGGGCGGGGGGGCCCAGATACGCAGTATTTT.

The V and J genes are TRBV15 and TRBJ2-4; D uncertain. V gave up 5 bases and J gave up 2 bases, with 10 bases separating them. Germline V gives CDR1 LNHNV, CDR2 YYDKDF (reference sequence). This CDR3 has 14 amino acids. The CDR3 loop reads CATSLGLTKNIQYF. CDR3 bases: TGTGCCACCAGCCTAGGGCTCACCAAAAACATTCAGTACTTC. Supplemented by reference TRBV15 and TRBJ2-4, the full variable domain reads DAMVIQNPRYQVTQFGKPVTLSCSQTLNHNVMYWYQQKSSQAPKLLFHYYDKDFNNEADTPDNFQSRRPNTSFCFLDIRSPGLGDTAMYLCATSLGLTKNIQYFGAGTRLSVL.

In regard to this clonotype: A junction boundary mismatches the germline segment, possibly from a read error. The V gene is TRBV5-1, the J gene TRBJ2-7; D perhaps matches TRBD1 (6 bases). Germline values: CDR1 SGHRS, CDR2 YFSETQ. CDR3 length: 15 amino acids. CDR3 nucleotides: TGCGCCAGCAGCTTGGAGGGGGTAGGATTCTACGATCAGTACTTC. As protein: CASSLEGVGFYDQYF.

This rearrangement joins TRBV6-2 or TRBV6-3 to TRBJ2-4; the match to TRBD2 covers 14 bases. This CDR3 spans 18 amino acids. The trim removed 2 bases at V and 7 bases at J, leaving 10 bases unmatched. Germline V lookup: CDR1 MNHEY, CDR2 SVGEGT. CDR3 region: CASSYLRLAGGPMNIQYF. CDR3 coding DNA: TGTGCCAGCAGTTACCTTCGACTAGCGGGAGGGCCGATGAACATTCAGTACTTC.

The chain combines TRBV7-9 with TRBJ2-7, with unresolved D. This CDR3 is 12 amino acids long. Per germline, CDR1 SEHNR and CDR2 FQNEAQ (reference sequence). V shed 5 bases and J shed 4 bases, with 9 bases lying between them. CDR3 amino acids: CASSRIAYEQYF. The CDR3 DNA reads TGTGCCAGCAGCCGCATAGCTTACGAGCAGTACTTC.

This clonotype showed up just a few times. The chain carries TRBV29-1 and TRBJ2-3; D remains unclear. The V end lost 7 bases, the J end lost 6 bases, and 8 bases lay between the germline ends. Germline CDR1 and CDR2: SQVTM and ANQGSEA. The CDR3 spans 10 residues. The CDR3 spells CSAGQDTQYF. DNA of the CDR3: TGCAGCGCCGGCCAGGATACGCAGTATTTT.

As regards this clonotype: A junction end diverges from the germline sequence, so it may reflect a read error. This rearrangement joins TRBV20-1 to TRBJ2-7; 12 nucleotides agree with TRBD2. The CDR3 totals 17 residues. Germline V CDR1 and CDR2: DFQATT, SNEGSKA (reference sequence). The DNA for the CDR3 is TGCAGTGCTAGAGAGAGGGGACCTACTAGCGGGAGGCCGTTTCTGAACTTC. Its translation: CSARERGPTSGRPFLNF.

There are a few counts of this clonotype. The chain joins TRBV2 to TRBJ1-1, with TRBD1 identical over 9 bases. The J segment lost 0 bases and the V segment lost 5 bases, leaving 10 bases of the junction unmatched. CDR1 and CDR2 (germline): SNHLY, FYNNEI. The CDR3 is made up of 17 amino acids. Here the CDR3 reads CASSTAGTGLLNTEAFF. The CDR3 DNA reads TGTGCCAGCAGTACAGCCGGGACAGGGCTATTGAACACTGAAGCTTTCTTT.

This clonotype was seen at least ten times. The V gene is TRBV10-3, the J gene TRBJ2-1; 8 bases agree with TRBD2. Germline lookup yields CDR1 ENHRY and CDR2 SYGVKD. The CDR3 is made up of 17 amino acids. V shed 3 bases, J shed 5 bases, and the junction held 12 bases outside the gene matches. CDR3: CAISDHLTSGLDNEQFF. DNA for the CDR3: TGTGCCATCAGTGACCACCTCACTAGCGGCCTTGACAATGAGCAGTTCTTC.

The rearrangement uses TRBV9 and TRBJ2-6; 8 nucleotides line up with TRBD1. Per the germline V gene, CDR1 is SGDLS and CDR2 is YYNGEE. The CDR3 loop spans 17 amino acids. V lost 3 bases and J lost 0; bases outside the gene matches: 5. Here the CDR3 reads CASSARDRSSGANVLTF. Here the CDR3 DNA reads TGTGCCAGCAGCGCCCGGGACAGGTCCTCTGGGGCCAACGTCCTGACTTTC. Combining the CDR3 with reference TRBV9 and TRBJ2-6 gives the whole variable domain DSGVTQTPKHLITATGQRVTLRCSPRSGDLSVYWYQQSLDQGLQFLIQYYNGEERAKGNILERFSAQQFPDLHSELNLSSLELGDSALYFCASSARDRSSGANVLTFGAGSRLTVL.

This clonotype has a handful of counts. The rearrangement joins TRBV27 to TRBJ2-3; D gene ambiguous. Trimming removed 5 bases from V and 6 bases from J, with 9 bases in between. CDR1 and CDR2 from the germline V gene are MNHEY and SMNVEV (reference sequence). CDR3 length: 12 amino acids. In DNA form, the CDR3 reads TGTGCCAGCAGTCCCAACGCGGATACGCAGTATTTT. This sequence encodes CASSPNADTQYF.

This clonotype has only a few counts. This sequence joins TRBV19 and TRBJ2-5; 9 nucleotides match TRBD2. J gave up 4 bases and V 10 bases, and 10 bases lay outside the gene matches. Germline V CDR1 and CDR2: LNHDA, SQIVND (reference sequence). The CDR3 loop spans 14 amino acids. The CDR3 loop is CATAGLAPSETQYF. CDR3 nucleotide sequence: TGTGCCACCGCGGGACTAGCTCCTTCAGAGACCCAGTACTTC.

This clonotype has only a few counts. J is TRBJ2-1 and V is TRBV5-1; D is unresolved. V was cut by 4 bases and J by 6 bases, with 14 bases left in between. CDR1 SGHRS and CDR2 YFSETQ come from the germline V gene. The CDR3 covers 14 residues. The CDR3 spells CASSIWSTGNEQFF. In nucleotides, the CDR3 is TGCGCCAGCAGCATTTGGTCTACTGGCAATGAGCAGTTCTTC.

The rearrangement uses TRBV7-7 and TRBJ2-1, with TRBD2 identical over 7 bases. The V gene end was trimmed by 3 bases and the J gene end by 9 bases; junction bases not matched to a gene: 11. The CDR3 length is 15 residues. CDR1 SSHAT and CDR2 FNYEAQ come from the germline V gene (reference sequence). The CDR3 reads CASSLAGTIEGEQFF. CDR3 sequence (DNA): TGTGCCAGCAGCTTGGCAGGGACTATAGAGGGTGAGCAGTTCTTC.

This clonotype came up many times. The chain joins TRBV6-5 to TRBJ2-1; 7 bases are a match to TRBD1. Germline loops: CDR1 MNHEY, CDR2 SVGAGI. J gave up 9 bases and V 6 bases, and 2 bases lay outside the gene matches. The CDR3 contains 11 residues. CDR3 in DNA: TGTGCCAGCAGGACAGGGAGTGAGCAGTTCTTC. Its translation: CASRTGSEQFF.

The chain is built from TRBV27 and TRBJ2-5; 10 bases are shared with TRBD2. This CDR3 comprises 16 residues. Germline CDR1 is MNHEY and CDR2 is SMNVEV (reference sequence). V lost 7 bases and J lost 0; bases outside the gene matches: 8. The CDR3 region has the DNA TGTGCCAGCACTCAGCGGGGGGGCTGGGACCAAGAGACCCAGTACTTC. This gives the protein CASTQRGGWDQETQYF.

For the CDR3, the DNA is TGTGCCAGCAGCTTGGTCTCCGGGACAGGGCGACTTTATGGCTACACCTTC. Its protein is CASSLVSGTGRLYGYTF. This chain joins TRBV5-8 and TRBJ1-2; 9 positions agree with TRBD1. The ends lost 0 bases at V and 5 bases at J; junction bases unmatched: 11. This CDR3 spans 17 amino acids. Germline V gene sequence: CDR1 SGHTS, CDR2 YDEGEE. The whole variable domain, filled in from reference TRBV5-8 and TRBJ1-2, reads EAGVTQSPTHLIKTRGQQATLRCSPISGHTSVYWYQQALGLGLQFLLWYDEGEERNRGNFPPRFSGRQFPNYSSELNVNALELEDSALYLCASSLVSGTGRLYGYTFGSGTRLTVV.

This chain links TRBV6-5 with TRBJ2-3, with TRBD2 matching 7 bases. CDR3 length: 15 amino acids. Trimming removed 2 bases from V and 4 bases from J; junction bases left unmatched: 6. Germline V gene lookup returns CDR1 MNHEY and CDR2 SVGAGI. CDR3 in DNA: TGTGCCAGCAGTTACGCGGGAGATCGGGCAGATACGCAGTATTTT. This sequence encodes CASSYAGDRADTQYF.

This clonotype was picked up a small number of times. The rearrangement joins TRBV6-2 or TRBV6-3 to TRBJ2-7, with D maybe TRBD1 (6 bases). The V end was cut by 2 bases, the J end by 3 bases, with 17 bases between. This CDR3 has 16 residues. CDR1 is MNHEY, CDR2 SVGEGT, per germline. CDR3 nucleotides: TGTGCCAGCAGTTACAGGGGGACACCCCGGCGCTACGAGCAGTACTTC. Its translation is CASSYRGTPRRYEQYF.

This clonotype came up a few times. The V call is TRBV5-8, the J call TRBJ2-5, with TRBD1 identical over 7 bases. V shed 1 base and J 0 bases; nucleotides not matched to a gene: 6. This CDR3 has 16 amino acids. Germline-derived CDR1 and CDR2 are SGHTS and YDEGEE. CDR3 residues: CASSLRDRQYQETQYF. The CDR3 nucleotides read TGTGCCAGCAGCTTGCGGGACAGACAGTACCAAGAGACCCAGTACTTC.

This clonotype was recorded a few times. The chain links TRBV12-3 or TRBV12-4 to TRBJ1-5; a possible D gene is TRBD1 (5 bases). V was trimmed by 6 bases and J by 0 bases, leaving 12 bases between them. The CDR3 runs 15 residues. The CDR3 sequence is CASSFADSSNQPQHF. CDR3 coding DNA: TGTGCCAGCAGCTTCGCCGACAGTAGCAATCAGCCCCAGCATTTT.